This T cell receptor beta chain derives from a study of T cell changes during pregnancy in multiple sclerosis. Per germline, CDR1 MNHEY and CDR2 SMNVEV (reference sequence). The CDR3 contains 16 residues. The ends lost 6 bases at V and 7 bases at J; junction bases unmatched: 15. Data came from immunoSEQ multiplex PCR; TCRdb stores just in-frame clones and leaves some out. The sample lists approximately 130,000 clones; about 95% were seen once. The specimen comprised peripheral blood, sampled after pregnancy. The chain combines TRBV27 with TRBJ2-1; TRBD2 agrees at 7 bases. This TCR was recovered from a female donor with multiple sclerosis, enrolled in a pregnancy study. The chain's CDR3 is CASRALLGGPENEQFF. The CDR3 DNA follows: TGTGCCAGCAGGGCCTTGTTGGGAGGGCCAGAAAATGAGCAGTTCTTC.